This T cell receptor (beta chain) was sequenced in a study of T cells expressing NK-cell markers. Study summary: Sequencing covered eight donors, seven HCMV-seropositive and one seronegative.

TCR beta cDNA was generated via 5'RACE template switching incorporating UMIs. TCRdb re-called the 5' RACE reads, yielding one record per CDR3 amino acid sequence without DNA. The sample totals about 260,000 distinct CDR3 sequences. On this clonotype itself: Its target is not known.

Study-wide points: Dominance of the CD3+CD56-NKG2C+ fraction by these clonotypes also held in a handful of donors. Certain NKG2C+ T cell clones were expanded, and their HCMV specificity remained unclear.

The CDR3 runs to 14 residues. CDR1 and CDR2 from the germline V gene are MNHEY and SVGAGI. The chain combines TRBV6-5 with TRBJ1-5. The sequence was collected from a woman aged 18 to 75 in good health. Input material: blood T cells: a sorted CD56 or NKG2C T cell subset, CD4+ or CD8+ T cells, or bulk PBMC T cells (not recorded which). This CDR3 reads CASSYTASNQPQHF.